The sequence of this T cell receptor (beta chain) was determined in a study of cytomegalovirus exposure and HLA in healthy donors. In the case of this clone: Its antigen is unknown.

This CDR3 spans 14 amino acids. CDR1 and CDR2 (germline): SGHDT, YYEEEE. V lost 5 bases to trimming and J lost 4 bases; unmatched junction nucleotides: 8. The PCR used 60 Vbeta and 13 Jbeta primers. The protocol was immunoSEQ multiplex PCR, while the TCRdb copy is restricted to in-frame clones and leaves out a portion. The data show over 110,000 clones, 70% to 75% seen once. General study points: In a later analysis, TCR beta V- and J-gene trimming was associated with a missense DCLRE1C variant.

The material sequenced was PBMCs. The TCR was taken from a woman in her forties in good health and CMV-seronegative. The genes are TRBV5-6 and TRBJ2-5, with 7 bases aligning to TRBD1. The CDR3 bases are TGTGCCAGCAGAACGACAGGGAATTCAGAGACCCAGTACTTC. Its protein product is CASRTTGNSETQYF.